The rows below give T cell receptor beta chains drawn from one sample of a study of blood T cell repertoires in COVID-19. Profiled with immunoSEQ multiplex PCR; TCRdb holds only in-frame clones, not every one. The sample lists approximately 440,000 clones; about nine tenths were seen once. Sequencing was carried out using PBMCs or T cells enriched from blood (not recorded which). All receptors derive from a woman aged 18-29 years who had recovered from COVID-19. CDR3s include the opening cysteine and the closing phenylalanine or tryptophan. The order of the fields is clone size, V gene, D gene, J gene, CDR3 protein, CDR3 DNA. D genes are given only for firm matches. Expanded clones get a size class; other rows say once, few or many, or leave the size out.

abundance: -; v_gene: TRBV9; d_gene: TRBD2; j_gene: TRBJ2-3; CDR3aa: CASNDGGFSTDTQYF; CDR3nt: TGTGCCAGCAATGACGGGGGGTTTAGCACAGATACGCAGTATTTT
abundance: -; v_gene: TRBV27; d_gene: -; j_gene: TRBJ1-2; CDR3aa: CASSSPGQSNYGYTF; CDR3nt: TGTGCCAGCAGTTCTCCCGGACAGTCCAACTATGGCTACACCTTC
abundance: few; v_gene: TRBV7-9; d_gene: -; j_gene: TRBJ1-3; CDR3aa: CASSLGSRISGNTIYF; CDR3nt: TGTGCCAGCAGCTTAGGATCGAGGATCTCCGGAAACACCATATATTTT
abundance: few; v_gene: TRBV5-6; d_gene: -; j_gene: TRBJ2-3; CDR3aa: CASSFTPGSQSTDTQYF; CDR3nt: TGTGCCAGCAGCTTCACACCAGGTTCACAGAGCACAGATACGCAGTATTTT
abundance: once; v_gene: TRBV7-2; d_gene: -; j_gene: TRBJ2-1; CDR3aa: CASSLGPGGNNEQFF; CDR3nt: TGTGCCAGCAGCTTAGGGCCGGGGGGCAACAATGAGCAGTTCTTC
abundance: few; v_gene: TRBV6-1; d_gene: -; j_gene: TRBJ2-7; CDR3aa: CASSERGGDEQYF; CDR3nt: TGTGCCAGCAGTGAAAGAGGAGGGGACGAGCAGTACTTC
abundance: -; v_gene: TRBV28; d_gene: -; j_gene: TRBJ1-4; CDR3aa: CASTLRGSNEKLFF; CDR3nt: TGTGCCAGCACCCTCAGAGGGTCTAATGAAAAACTGTTTTTT
abundance: once; v_gene: TRBV7-9; d_gene: TRBD1; j_gene: TRBJ1-2; CDR3aa: CASSLGDSYGYTF; CDR3nt: TGTGCCAGCAGCTTAGGGGACAGTTATGGCTACACCTTC
abundance: -; v_gene: TRBV28; d_gene: -; j_gene: TRBJ2-3; CDR3aa: CASSLGGFGADTQYF; CDR3nt: TGTGCCAGCAGTTTGGGGGGTTTTGGTGCAGATACGCAGTATTTT
abundance: -; v_gene: TRBV14; d_gene: -; j_gene: TRBJ2-7; CDR3aa: CASSQEALGAEQYF; CDR3nt: TGTGCCAGCAGCCAAGAGGCCCTGGGGGCCGAGCAGTACTTC
abundance: few; v_gene: TRBV28; d_gene: -; j_gene: TRBJ1-4; CDR3aa: CASSLRTLKAGVRLGKLFF; CDR3nt: TGTGCCAGCAGTTTACGAACCTTAAAGGCGGGGGTCCGCTTGGGGAAACTGTTTTTT
abundance: once; v_gene: TRBV12-5; d_gene: TRBD1; j_gene: TRBJ2-5; CDR3aa: CASGRDVGQLQETQYF; CDR3nt: TGTGCTAGTGGACGAGACGTGGGACAGTTGCAAGAGACCCAGTACTTC
abundance: -; v_gene: TRBV30; d_gene: -; j_gene: TRBJ1-5; CDR3aa: CACRDFLAGPQHF; CDR3nt: TGTGCCTGCCGGGACTTCCTCGCGGGGCCCCAGCATTTT
abundance: -; v_gene: TRBV4-1; d_gene: -; j_gene: TRBJ2-1; CDR3aa: CASSQVSGRTRNEQFF; CDR3nt: TGCGCCAGCAGCCAAGTTTCAGGGAGGACCCGGAATGAGCAGTTCTTC
abundance: -; v_gene: TRBV7-9; d_gene: -; j_gene: TRBJ2-2; CDR3aa: CASSFGGGSLAGELFF; CDR3nt: TGTGCCAGCAGCTTTGGAGGGGGCTCTTTAGCCGGGGAGCTGTTTTTT
abundance: -; v_gene: TRBV4-1; d_gene: TRBD2; j_gene: TRBJ2-3; CDR3aa: CASSPTLSGGAGDTQYF; CDR3nt: TGCGCCAGCAGCCCCACATTGAGCGGGGGGGCCGGAGATACGCAGTATTTT
abundance: -; v_gene: TRBV3-1/TRBV3-2; d_gene: TRBD2; j_gene: TRBJ2-3; CDR3aa: CASSQGGGGASDTQYF; CDR3nt: TGTGCCAGCAGCCAAGGGGGCGGGGGGGCCTCAGATACGCAGTATTTT
abundance: once; v_gene: TRBV27; d_gene: -; j_gene: TRBJ2-7; CDR3aa: CASRPIWDTLYEQYF; CDR3nt: TGTGCCAGCAGGCCGATTTGGGACACCCTCTACGAGCAGTACTTC
abundance: -; v_gene: TRBV5-1; d_gene: TRBD1; j_gene: TRBJ1-1; CDR3aa: CASSRTGGTEAFF; CDR3nt: TGCGCCAGCAGCCGGACAGGGGGCACTGAAGCTTTCTTT
abundance: -; v_gene: TRBV27; d_gene: -; j_gene: TRBJ1-2; CDR3aa: CASSLSGGPRYGYTF; CDR3nt: TGTGCCAGCAGTTTAAGTGGAGGCCCTAGGTATGGCTACACCTTC
abundance: -; v_gene: TRBV29-1; d_gene: -; j_gene: TRBJ2-7; CDR3aa: CTPAGEEVYEQYF; CDR3nt: TGCACCCCCGCCGGGGAGGAGGTCTACGAGCAGTACTTC
abundance: -; v_gene: TRBV30; d_gene: TRBD1; j_gene: TRBJ1-6; CDR3aa: CAYTTGESPLHF; CDR3nt: TGTGCCTATACTACAGGGGAATCACCCCTCCACTTT
abundance: -; v_gene: TRBV19; d_gene: -; j_gene: TRBJ1-1; CDR3aa: CASSLREGGTEAFF; CDR3nt: TGTGCCAGTAGTCTCAGGGAGGGTGGCACTGAAGCTTTCTTT
abundance: -; v_gene: TRBV5-1; d_gene: -; j_gene: TRBJ2-7; CDR3aa: CASSLEAGSYEQYF; CDR3nt: TGCGCCAGCAGCTTGGAAGCCGGGAGCTACGAGCAGTACTTC
abundance: once; v_gene: TRBV5-8; d_gene: -; j_gene: TRBJ1-5; CDR3aa: CASSRTVFGNQPQHF; CDR3nt: TGTGCCAGCAGCCGGACAGTCTTTGGCAATCAGCCCCAGCATTTT
abundance: few; v_gene: TRBV5-1; d_gene: -; j_gene: TRBJ1-2; CDR3aa: CASSPFRSGDYGYTF; CDR3nt: TGCGCCAGCAGCCCCTTCAGGTCGGGGGACTATGGCTACACCTTC
abundance: -; v_gene: TRBV18; d_gene: -; j_gene: TRBJ1-6; CDR3aa: CASSPRVGETNNSPLHF; CDR3nt: TGTGCCAGCTCACCACGGGTCGGGGAGACCAATAATTCACCCCTCCACTTT
abundance: -; v_gene: TRBV6-1; d_gene: TRBD1; j_gene: TRBJ2-3; CDR3aa: CASSEPGQGGDTQYF; CDR3nt: TGTGCCAGCAGTGAACCGGGACAGGGGGGAGATACGCAGTATTTT
abundance: -; v_gene: TRBV5-6; d_gene: -; j_gene: TRBJ1-1; CDR3aa: CASSFPGITEAFF; CDR3nt: TGTGCCAGCAGCTTCCCAGGGATCACTGAAGCTTTCTTT
abundance: once; v_gene: TRBV5-4; d_gene: TRBD2; j_gene: TRBJ2-7; CDR3aa: CASSAEPMTSVDHEQYF; CDR3nt: TGTGCCAGCAGCGCCGAACCTATGACTAGCGTCGACCACGAGCAGTACTTC
abundance: -; v_gene: TRBV9; d_gene: -; j_gene: TRBJ1-2; CDR3aa: CASNQGNYGYTF; CDR3nt: TGTGCCAGCAATCAGGGAAACTATGGCTACACCTTC
abundance: -; v_gene: TRBV29-1; d_gene: -; j_gene: TRBJ1-1; CDR3aa: CSVVGFRKYTEAFF; CDR3nt: TGCAGCGTTGTAGGATTCAGGAAGTACACTGAAGCTTTCTTT
abundance: -; v_gene: TRBV18; d_gene: -; j_gene: TRBJ1-1; CDR3aa: CASSPRTANTEAFF; CDR3nt: TGTGCCAGCTCACCACGGACAGCAAACACTGAAGCTTTCTTT
abundance: -; v_gene: TRBV3-1/TRBV3-2; d_gene: -; j_gene: TRBJ1-1; CDR3aa: CASSQRGGNTEAFF; CDR3nt: TGTGCCAGCAGCCAAAGGGGGGGGAACACTGAAGCTTTCTTT
abundance: -; v_gene: TRBV7-2; d_gene: -; j_gene: TRBJ2-1; CDR3aa: CASSLFGPYNEQFF; CDR3nt: TGTGCCAGCAGCTTATTTGGGCCGTACAATGAGCAGTTCTTC
abundance: -; v_gene: TRBV7-9; d_gene: TRBD1; j_gene: TRBJ1-3; CDR3aa: CASSGQAGNTIYF; CDR3nt: TGTGCCAGCAGCGGACAGGCTGGAAACACCATATATTTT
abundance: -; v_gene: TRBV5-6; d_gene: -; j_gene: TRBJ2-3; CDR3aa: CASSLGRGRDTQYF; CDR3nt: TGTGCCAGCAGCTTGGGCAGGGGACGGGATACGCAGTATTTT
abundance: medium-sized; v_gene: TRBV19; d_gene: -; j_gene: TRBJ2-1; CDR3aa: CASSIEGGLTYNEQFF; CDR3nt: TGTGCCAGTAGTATAGAGGGGGGGCTAACCTACAATGAGCAGTTCTTC
abundance: -; v_gene: TRBV2; d_gene: TRBD1; j_gene: TRBJ2-7; CDR3aa: CASRAGTDGEQYF; CDR3nt: TGTGCCAGCAGAGCCGGGACAGACGGCGAGCAGTACTTC
abundance: few; v_gene: TRBV2; d_gene: -; j_gene: TRBJ1-2; CDR3aa: CASSFVGQGDGYTF; CDR3nt: TGTGCCAGCAGCTTCGTAGGGCAGGGCGATGGCTACACCTTC
abundance: -; v_gene: TRBV7-2; d_gene: -; j_gene: TRBJ1-1; CDR3aa: CASSIYHRVGIMANTEAFF; CDR3nt: TGTGCCAGCAGCATCTACCACAGGGTTGGAATCATGGCGAACACTGAAGCTTTCTTT
abundance: -; v_gene: TRBV10-1; d_gene: -; j_gene: TRBJ1-3; CDR3aa: CASSGRGGEYSGNTIYF; CDR3nt: TGCGCCAGCAGTGGGCGGGGAGGGGAATACTCTGGAAACACCATATATTTT
abundance: -; v_gene: TRBV25-1; d_gene: -; j_gene: TRBJ1-1; CDR3aa: CASSDRGISMNTEAFF; CDR3nt: TGTGCCAGCAGTGATAGGGGGATCTCCATGAACACTGAAGCTTTCTTT
abundance: -; v_gene: TRBV5-6; d_gene: TRBD1; j_gene: TRBJ1-1; CDR3aa: CASSDDTTGAGTEAFF; CDR3nt: TGTGCCAGCAGCGACGATACCACAGGGGCGGGCACTGAAGCTTTCTTT
abundance: -; v_gene: TRBV4-1; d_gene: TRBD2; j_gene: TRBJ2-1; CDR3aa: CASSQSPLAGGLNEQFF; CDR3nt: TGCGCCAGCAGCCAATCCCCACTAGCGGGGGGACTCAATGAGCAGTTCTTC
abundance: -; v_gene: TRBV3-1/TRBV3-2; d_gene: -; j_gene: TRBJ2-3; CDR3aa: CASSLLRGTDTQYF; CDR3nt: TGTGCCAGCAGCCTTCTCCGGGGCACAGATACGCAGTATTTT
abundance: -; v_gene: TRBV9; d_gene: -; j_gene: TRBJ1-3; CDR3aa: CASSVVGLGNTIYF; CDR3nt: TGTGCCAGCAGCGTAGTGGGCCTCGGAAACACCATATATTTT
abundance: once; v_gene: TRBV6-5; d_gene: -; j_gene: TRBJ2-7; CDR3aa: CASSARAPRYYEQYF; CDR3nt: TGTGCCAGCAGCGCCAGGGCCCCTAGATATTACGAGCAGTACTTC
abundance: -; v_gene: TRBV7-2; d_gene: -; j_gene: TRBJ1-2; CDR3aa: CASSLIPGDGYGYTF; CDR3nt: TGTGCCAGCAGCTTAATCCCTGGAGACGGCTATGGCTACACCTTC
abundance: few; v_gene: TRBV5-5; d_gene: -; j_gene: TRBJ1-2; CDR3aa: CASSFQGGMGDTVYGYTF; CDR3nt: TGTGCCAGCAGCTTCCAGGGCGGCATGGGGGACACCGTCTATGGCTACACCTTC
abundance: once; v_gene: TRBV5-1; d_gene: -; j_gene: TRBJ1-3; CDR3aa: CASSLQGAGNTIYF; CDR3nt: TGCGCCAGCAGCCTACAGGGTGCTGGAAACACCATATATTTT
abundance: -; v_gene: TRBV7-9; d_gene: -; j_gene: TRBJ1-1; CDR3aa: CASSLGQDWSTEAFF; CDR3nt: TGTGCCAGCAGCTTAGGACAGGATTGGAGCACTGAAGCTTTCTTT
abundance: -; v_gene: TRBV30; d_gene: -; j_gene: TRBJ1-1; CDR3aa: CALVGQGTQNTEAFF; CDR3nt: TGTGCCTTAGTAGGGCAAGGGACTCAGAACACTGAAGCTTTCTTT